This is a list of T cell receptor beta chains from one sample in a study of immune cell composition in non-small cell lung cancer. Generated by immunoSEQ multiplex PCR, the TCRdb table keeps only in-frame clones and is missing some. The data hold 5,000 or so clones, with 72% observed a single time. The source material was non-adjacent lung tissue. The receptors originated from a human donor with non-small cell lung cancer. CDR3s include the opening cysteine and the closing phenylalanine or tryptophan. The order of the fields is CDR3 DNA, CDR3 protein, V gene, J gene, D gene, clone size. The D gene is left open where the match is weak. The listing skips clone size in some rows; elsewhere it reads once, few, many or a size class.

TGTGCCAGCAGCTTGTATTCGGATTCACCCCTCCACTTT	CASSLYSDSPLHF	TRBV5-5	TRBJ1-6	-	-
TGTGCCAGTAGGGGGACAGTCACCGGGGAGCTGTTTTTT	CASRGTVTGELFF	TRBV27	TRBJ2-2	TRBD1	few
TGTGCCAGCAGCCTTGGACTAGCGGAAACCACGCAGTATTTT	CASSLGLAETTQYF	TRBV6-5	TRBJ2-3	TRBD2	-
TGCGCCAGCAGCCAGCAGGGGTCGGACAATTCACCCCTCCACTTT	CASSQQGSDNSPLHF	TRBV4-3	TRBJ1-6	-	-
TGTGCCAGCAGTTTAATCAGGGGAGTAGGTGGCTACACCTTC	CASSLIRGVGGYTF	TRBV27	TRBJ1-2	-	-
TGTGCCAGCAGCTTAGAGGCAGGGGGCCCGGGGACCCAGTACTTC	CASSLEAGGPGTQYF	TRBV7-9	TRBJ2-5	TRBD1	-
TGTGCCAGCAGCTTAGACCTAACTCGACAGATCTATGGCTACACCTTC	CASSLDLTRQIYGYTF	TRBV11-2	TRBJ1-2	-	-
TGTGCCAGCAGTGAAAGGAGGGGACAGAGCACAGATACGCAGTATTTT	CASSERRGQSTDTQYF	TRBV6-4	TRBJ2-3	-	-
TGTGCCAGCAGCGCGGAGGGAACCTGGAACGCTGAAGCTTTCTTT	CASSAEGTWNAEAFF	TRBV11-2	TRBJ1-1	-	medium-sized
TGTGCCAGCAGTTTCACCGGGATGTATGGCTACACCTTC	CASSFTGMYGYTF	TRBV25-1	TRBJ1-2	-	-
TGTGCCAGTTCGCAGGGGGAGTCCTCCTACAATGAGCAGTTCTTC	CASSQGESSYNEQFF	TRBV18	TRBJ2-1	TRBD1	-
TGTGCCAGCAGTGCCAATCCGGGGTCGACCGGGGAGACCCAGTACTTC	CASSANPGSTGETQYF	TRBV9	TRBJ2-5	-	-
TGCGCCAGCAGCCAATCCCAGGGTCTGGGTGAAGCTTTCTTT	CASSQSQGLGEAFF	TRBV4-3	TRBJ1-1	-	-
TGTGCCAGCAGCCAAGTTGGGACAGGGGACACCGGGGAGCTGTTTTTT	CASSQVGTGDTGELFF	TRBV4-2	TRBJ2-2	TRBD1	-
TGTGCCAGCTCACCCTCAGGAACAGGGGGCAGAAACACTGAAGCTTTCTTT	CASSPSGTGGRNTEAFF	TRBV18	TRBJ1-1	TRBD1	-
TGTGCCAGCAGTGAAAGGACTTTTATCGACGAGCAGTACTTC	CASSERTFIDEQYF	TRBV2	TRBJ2-7	-	-
TGTGCCACCAGCAGAGAAGTTGAGGATACGCAGTATTTT	CATSREVEDTQYF	TRBV15	TRBJ2-3	-	-
TGTGCCAGCAGCTTAGTTAGCCAGCCCTACGAGCAGTACTTC	CASSLVSQPYEQYF	TRBV11-2	TRBJ2-7	-	-
TGTGCCAGCAGCCTCGGGACAGGGGAAGGCTACACCTTC	CASSLGTGEGYTF	TRBV11-1	TRBJ1-2	TRBD1	few
TGTGCCAGCTCCCACGGGCAGGGTAACAATGAGCAGTTCTTC	CASSHGQGNNEQFF	TRBV18	TRBJ2-1	-	-
TGTGCCAGCAGCGAGCCCTCCCTCTATGACAGGGAGGCGGGGAACACTGAAGCTTTCTTT	CASSEPSLYDREAGNTEAFF	TRBV9	TRBJ1-1	TRBD1	-
TGTGCCAGCAGCTTATCCTCCGGGACACCCCCCGAAGTAAGAGCCCAGCATTTT	CASSLSSGTPPEVRAQHF	TRBV7-8	TRBJ1-5	-	-
TGCGCCAGCAGCCCCGATGGTCAGGGGTTCTCTGGAAACACCATATATTTT	CASSPDGQGFSGNTIYF	TRBV5-1	TRBJ1-3	-	-
TGCGCCAGCAGTCAATATTCAGGGGCCAATCAGCCCCAGCATTTT	CASSQYSGANQPQHF	TRBV23-1	TRBJ1-5	-	-
TGTGCCAGCAGGCCATTGGGCCCAAAAGAGACCCAGTACTTC	CASRPLGPKETQYF	TRBV27	TRBJ2-5	-	-
TGTGCCAGCAGTGCCTCAAACAGGGTAAACTATGGCTACACCTTC	CASSASNRVNYGYTF	TRBV6-1	TRBJ1-2	-	-
TGCAGTGCTAGTCCCCTTTACGAGCAGTACTTC	CSASPLYEQYF	TRBV20-1	TRBJ2-7	-	-
TGTGCCAGCAGTGCGGCAGCGGGGGGAACTGAAGCTTTCTTT	CASSAAAGGTEAFF	TRBV2	TRBJ1-1	-	few
TGTGCCAGCAGCCCCGGCGGGGGCTACGAGCAGTACTTC	CASSPGGGYEQYF	TRBV6-5	TRBJ2-7	TRBD2	-
TGTGCCAGCAGTTCAACTGCTGGGGCGGGAGGGCGAGAGCAGTACTTC	CASSSTAGAGGREQYF	TRBV7-8	TRBJ2-7	TRBD2	-
TGTGCCAGCAGCCGAGTAGCGAACACTGAAGCTTTCTTT	CASSRVANTEAFF	TRBV5-6	TRBJ1-1	-	-
TGTGCCAGCAAGGAGCCAAGCTCCTATAATTCACCCCTCCACTTT	CASKEPSSYNSPLHF	TRBV6-1	TRBJ1-6	-	few